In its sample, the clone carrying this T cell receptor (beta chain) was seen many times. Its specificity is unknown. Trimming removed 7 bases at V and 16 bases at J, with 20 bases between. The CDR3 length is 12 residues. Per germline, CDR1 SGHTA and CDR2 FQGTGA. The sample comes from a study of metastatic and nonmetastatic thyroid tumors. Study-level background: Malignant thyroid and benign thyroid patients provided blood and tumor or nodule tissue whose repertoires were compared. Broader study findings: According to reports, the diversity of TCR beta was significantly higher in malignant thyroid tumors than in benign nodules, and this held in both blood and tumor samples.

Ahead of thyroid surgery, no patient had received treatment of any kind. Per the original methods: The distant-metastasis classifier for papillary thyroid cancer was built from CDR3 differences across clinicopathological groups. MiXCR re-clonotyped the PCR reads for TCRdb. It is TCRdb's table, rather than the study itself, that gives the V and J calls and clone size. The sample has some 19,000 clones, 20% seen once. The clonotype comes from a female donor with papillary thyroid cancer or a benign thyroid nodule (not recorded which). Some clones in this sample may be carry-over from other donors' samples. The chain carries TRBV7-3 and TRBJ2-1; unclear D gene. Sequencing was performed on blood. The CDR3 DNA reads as TGTGCCAGCACCTCTCAATCGGCCCCTCCATTCTTC. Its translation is CASTSQSAPPFF.